This T cell receptor (beta chain) was obtained from a study of T cell responses to AZD1222 COVID-19 vaccine. General study points: In the spike-specific TCR repertoire, nearly half reportedly target unmutated variant regions.

The CDR3 length is 14 residues. Germline loops: CDR1 SNHLY, CDR2 FYNNEI. Trimming cost V 2 bases and J 8 bases, with 15 bases left between them. Generated by immunoSEQ multiplex PCR, the TCRdb table keeps only in-frame clones and is missing some. The sample includes around 110,000 clones, 92% of them seen just once. This clone is a singleton in its sample. The target antigen is unknown. The material was peripheral blood, obtained on day 0 of AZD1222 vaccination. J is TRBJ1-2 and V is TRBV2, with D hard to call. The source is an adult in good health. CDR3 coding DNA: TGTGCCAGCAGTGAACCGCGCCGGGCATTCGGCTACACCTTC. Protein product: CASSEPRRAFGYTF. The full variable domain, completed using reference TRBV2 and TRBJ1-2, is EPEVTQTPSHQVTQMGQEVILRCVPISNHLYFYWYRQILGQKVEFLVSFYNNEISEKSEIFDDQFSVERPDGSNFTLKIRSTKLEDSAMYFCASSEPRRAFGYTFGSGTRLTVV.